This T cell receptor beta chain is drawn from a study of cytomegalovirus exposure and HLA in healthy donors. Comment on this clone: Its ends do not fully match the called genes, so a read error is possible.

This CDR3 spans 16 amino acids. The germline V gene encodes CDR1 SEHNR and CDR2 FQNEAQ (reference sequence). The PCR used 60 Vbeta and 13 Jbeta primers. Clones were read by immunoSEQ multiplex PCR, and TCRdb kept only the in-frame ones, dropping some. The sample holds some 200,000 clones, more than 80% seen once. This TCR was sampled from a woman between 45 and 60 years old in good health and CMV-seropositive. The rearrangement links TRBV7-9 to TRBJ1-1; a weak D match, TRBD1 (5 bases). The sequenced sample was PBMCs. The CDR3 coding sequence is TGTTCCAGCAGACCTACCCGGGGGAGTTCGAACACTGAAGCTTTCTTT. It encodes CSSRPTRGSSNTEAFF.